The entry below gives a single TCR beta chain sequence along with its context. This clone's antigen is unknown. The record has no base qualities; no much larger clone is one base away. Libraries of naive CD8 T cells were built from 20,000 to 1,000,000 sorted cells, with 10%, 30% or 50% of the purified RNA used. Naive CD8 T cells were FACS-sorted as CD8+CD4-CCR7+CD45RA+ on a BD FACSAria II into RLT Plus buffer. To test detection sensitivity, Jurkat RNA equivalent to over 8 TCR copies was spiked into samples of about 19,000-1,100,000 naive CD8 T cells. CD8 T cells were enriched using RosetteSep CD8+ T Cell Enrichment Cocktail and Ficoll-Paque, and the enriched cells then underwent ACK red cell lysis. The CDR3 goes from the cysteine to the phenylalanine over 13 residues. Only CDR3 DNA is held: 39 bases, read in frame from base 1. Relative to germline, V is 4 bases shorter and J is 13 bases shorter, with 19 bases between their ends. The germline V gene yields MGHRA for CDR1 and YSYEKL for CDR2.

The sample is drawn from a study of molecular identifiers for immune sequencing clone quantification (dated 2018 in TCRdb). Concerning the study at large: In a replicate experiment, RNA from roughly 20,000 or 100,000 naive CD8 T cells was split into five aliquots, four of which were sequenced. This methods study used CD8 T cells to benchmark TCR RNA copy counting and molecular-identifier clustering-based TCR repertoire sequencing (MIDCIRS). Broad study findings and their caveats: When barcode sub-clustering was omitted, TCR diversity was inflated by chimeric consensus sequences, with chimeras reaching as high as 47%. Even against a background of around 950,000 naive CD8 T cells, spiked-in Jurkat TCR RNA amounting to a single cell's worth was reported to be detectable. Modeling indicated approximately 3.1 TCR RNA copies recovered per cell, compared with around 11 by digital PCR, which implies a capture efficiency of approximately 31%. Naive libraries contained spiked-in Jurkat TCR RNA (10 copies' worth), which is not part of the donor repertoire. In CMV-specific effector cells, clones with more than 20 RNA copies accounted for over 97% of molecules, whereas in naive cells such clones accounted for under 1%. Identical TCR molecules sharing a barcode could cause highly expanded clone sizes to be underestimated.

The library was obtained by PCR. The reads were generated on a NextSeq 500. Bulk TCR libraries were generated as previously described, with the TCR primers listed in Table S5 used. The Qiagen AllPrep DNA/RNA kit was used to purify total RNA. Reads from multiple sequencing runs of the same library were pooled before analysis. On the authors' methods: Only reads with exact TCR constant sequence were kept, trimmed to 150 nt, and grouped by their 12-nt molecular barcodes. Reads within each barcode group were sub-clustered using a 15% Levenshtein threshold, and quality-weighted consensus sequences were constructed for each RNA molecule. Non-functional sequences were filtered out, along with any lower-count sequence sitting one edit away from another sequence. Based on fitting two negative binomial distributions, any barcode sub-cluster with under 20% of the maximum read count was discarded. Using fastp trimming at Q25 and MiXCR clonotype assembly, TCRdb reanalyzed the public sequencing data and kept in-frame beta chains. Each CDR3 protein appears once, grouped with its most common genes and DNA. These V and J calls are TCRdb output, not the study's own analysis. This sample holds about 510,000 distinct CDR3 sequences; less than 30% were observed only once. Together, the top ten hold around 0.8% of the sample.

What was sequenced was naive CD8+ T cells from blood, with Jurkat cell RNA spiked in. This specimen's cell subset or site label, per the study, means: FACS-sorted CD8+CD4-CCR7+CD45RA+ naive T cells. The origin of this receptor is a human donor in good health. Some libraries in this study had Jurkat cell RNA spiked in. This chain is built from TRBV4-1 and TRBJ1-2; the D gene cannot be resolved reliably. The base sequence is TGCGCCAGCAGCCCGACACGCCAGCGCCATCCCACCTTC. Its amino acids are CASSPTRQRHPTF.